This T cell receptor (beta chain) appears in the sequencing data of a study of blood T cell repertoires in COVID-19. The germline CDR1 and CDR2 sequences are SGDLS and YYNGEE. The V segment lost 0 bases and the J segment 2 bases; nucleotides outside the gene matches: 10. CDR3 length: 17 residues. Profiling relied on immunoSEQ multiplex PCR, and the TCRdb table lists in-frame clones only, not all of them. The sample shows roughly 100,000 clones, 75% to 90% of them seen only once. This clone occurred a few times. The sequence derives from a human donor in a cohort sampled during active COVID-19. Sequencing was done on a sample of peripheral blood. This sequence joins TRBV9 and TRBJ2-7; 8 nucleotides agree with TRBD2. The CDR3 DNA reads TGTGCCAGCAGCGTAGCCTCAAGCGGGGGCCCAACCTACGAGCAGTACTTC. Its protein product is CASSVASSGGPTYEQYF.